A single sample gave rise to the 6 T cell receptor beta chains below, sequenced in a study of cytomegalovirus exposure and HLA in healthy donors. Primers for the PCR totalled 60 Vbeta and 13 Jbeta. Repertoires were generated with immunoSEQ multiplex PCR, while TCRdb's copy carries only in-frame clones and drops some. Found here are about 75,000 clones; the top ten clones hold 2.5% to 3%. Material for sequencing was PBMCs. Receptors were obtained from a man aged 35 to 55 in good health and CMV-seronegative.

DNA for the CDR3: TGTGCCAGCAGGTTTGACAGGGAAGACGGCTACACCTTC. Protein: CASRFDREDGYTF. The gene calls are TRBV6-6 and TRBJ1-2; 7 bases align to TRBD1. CDR1 is MNHNY, CDR2 SVGAGI, per germline (reference sequence). The CDR3 is 13 amino acids. Trimming took 6 bases from V and 8 from J; bases not matched to a gene: 9.

This rearrangement joins TRBV5-6 to TRBJ1-3; D is uncertain. Germline V lookup: CDR1 SGHDT, CDR2 YYEEEE. The CDR3 runs 14 residues. Deletions cut 3 bases from V and 0 bases from J, with 7 bases between. CDR3: CASSSGVSGNTIYF. As DNA, the CDR3 is TGTGCCAGCAGCTCCGGGGTCTCTGGAAACACCATATATTTT. The full variable domain, completed using reference TRBV5-6 and TRBJ1-3, is DAGVTQSPTHLIKTRGQQVTLRCSPKSGHDTVSWYQQALGQGPQFIFQYYEEEERQRGNFPDRFSGHQFPNYSSELNVNALLLGDSALYLCASSSGVSGNTIYFGEGSWLTVV.

V and J are TRBV5-4 and TRBJ1-2; D may be TRBD1 (5 bases). The CDR3 extends over 16 amino acids. Looked up from germline, CDR1 is SGHNT and CDR2 is YYREEE (reference sequence). V gave up 6 bases and J gave up 7 bases, with 25 bases separating them. CDR3: CASNTGGDSPSPGYTF. The CDR3, as DNA: TGTGCCAGCAATACGGGGGGTGACAGTCCCTCCCCTGGCTACACCTTC.

The chain joins TRBV4-1 to TRBJ2-3; D is unresolved. Trimming stripped 0 bases from V and 3 bases from J, with 10 bases between. The germline gives CDR1 MGHRA, CDR2 YSYEKL. CDR3 length equals 15 residues. CDR3 in amino acids: CASSQDVASTDTQYF. CDR3 nucleotides: TGCGCCAGCAGCCAAGATGTGGCTTCAACAGATACGCAGTATTTT.

This rearrangement joins TRBV19 to TRBJ1-2, with TRBD1 matching 7 bases. CDR1 and CDR2 from the germline V gene are LNHDA and SQIVND (reference sequence). The J segment lost 5 bases and the V segment lost 3 bases, leaving 3 bases of the junction unmatched. The CDR3 spans 13 residues. This CDR3 is CASSMGQPYGYTF. Here the CDR3 DNA reads TGTGCCAGTAGTATGGGACAGCCATATGGCTACACCTTC.

CDR3 protein: CASGKRTGTEAFF. CDR3 coding DNA: TGTGCCAGCGGCAAAAGGACAGGCACTGAAGCTTTCTTT. V usage is TRBV7-8 and J usage is TRBJ1-1; 7 bases are a match to TRBD1. The CDR3 consists of 13 residues. Germline CDR1 reads SGHVS; CDR2 reads FQNEAQ. Trimming took 8 bases from V and 4 from J; bases not matched to a gene: 7.